What follows is one T cell receptor beta chain and its context. The data derive from a study of blood T cell repertoires in COVID-19. Study background: T cells, B-cell-depleted T cells, or PBMCs supplied cDNA or gDNA.

Clones were sequenced by immunoSEQ multiplex PCR, and TCRdb holds only the in-frame ones, with some missing. The data hold some 250,000 clones, with 70% to 90% observed a single time. The germline gives CDR1 WNHNN, CDR2 SYGVQD (reference sequence). J was trimmed by 1 base and V by 6 bases; bases with no gene match: 1. The CDR3 consists of 13 residues. The rearrangement joins TRBV10-1 to TRBJ2-3; TRBD2 aligns across 7 bases. The specimen sequenced was peripheral blood. The sequence was obtained from a young man with active or convalescent COVID-19. CDR3 sequence (DNA): TGCGCCAGCAGCGCGGGGGGCACAGATACGCAGTATTTT. Amino acid sequence: CASSAGGTDTQYF.